These T cell receptor beta chains were read from a single sample in a study of breast tumors, draining lymph nodes, adjacent tissues. MiXCR, run by TCRdb on the multiplex PCR reads, gives a single entry per CDR3 protein. Here the sample spans about 20,000 distinct CDR3 sequences, roughly 30% being singletons. Material: breast tumor tissue. The receptors stem from a female donor with breast cancer. Some clones in this sample may be carry-over from other donors' samples. The CDR3 runs from the conserved cysteine through the conserved F or W. A D gene is named only where the DNA matches it firmly. Clone sizes are given selectively: once, few, many, or a class where the clone is expanded.

TRBJ2-7 | TRBV7-2 | TRBD1 | . | TGTGCCAGCAGCCCCGGGACAGACTACGAGCAGTACTTC | CASSPGTDYEQYF
TRBJ1-2 | TRBV20-1 | . | many | TGCAGTGCTAGACCCGGAGAGGGTCCCAATTCGGTGCCTCACTATGGCTACACCTTC | CSARPGEGPNSVPHYGYTF
TRBJ2-7 | TRBV6-1 | TRBD2 | many | TGTGCCAGCGGCGTAGCGGGAGGATCCTACGAGCAGTACTTC | CASGVAGGSYEQYF
TRBJ2-3 | TRBV19 | . | . | TGTGCCAGTAGTCTGAACCCAGGGCCGAGACAGCCCCAGTATTTT | CASSLNPGPRQPQYF
TRBJ2-7 | TRBV7-6 | . | many | TGTGCCAGCAGCCCCGCCGGGGACTACGAGCAGTACTTC | CASSPAGDYEQYF
TRBJ2-3 | TRBV25-1 | . | many | TGTGCCAGCAGTGATGCTGATACGCAGTATTTT | CASSDADTQYF
TRBJ2-7 | TRBV6-2/TRBV6-3 | TRBD2 | many | TGTGCCAGCAGAGGGGCTAGCGGGAGTTACGAGCAGTACTTC | CASRGASGSYEQYF
TRBJ1-4 | TRBV6-6 | . | . | TGTGCCAGCAGCGACACAACAACTAATGAAAAACTGTTTTTT | CASSDTTTNEKLFF
TRBJ1-5 | TRBV20-1 | . | many | TGCAGTGCCAGGCGGGGGTTATCGCAGCCCCAGCATTTT | CSARRGLSQPQHF
TRBJ1-1 | TRBV5-1 | . | few | TGCGCCAGCAGCTTCGGCGACACGACTTTCTTT | CASSFGDTTFF
TRBJ1-1 | TRBV4-1 | TRBD1 | . | TGCGCCAGCAGCCAATCGACAGGGTTCGCTGAAGCTTTCTTT | CASSQSTGFAEAFF
TRBJ2-5 | TRBV9 | . | many | TGTGCCAGCAGCGTAGCTTCCCAAGAGACCCAGTACTTC | CASSVASQETQYF
TRBJ2-5 | TRBV9 | . | many | TGTGCCAGCAGCCCCGAGGGGGGAGTCCAAGAGACCCAGTACTTC | CASSPEGGVQETQYF
TRBJ2-1 | TRBV28 | TRBD2 | . | TGTGCCAGCAGATATCAGACTAGCGGGAGTTACAATGAGCAGTTCTTC | CASRYQTSGSYNEQFF
TRBJ1-4 | TRBV20-1 | TRBD1 | many | TGCAGTGCCGACAATCGGACAGGCGTTGAAAAACTGTTTTTT | CSADNRTGVEKLFF
TRBJ2-5 | TRBV15 | . | many | TGTGCCACCAGCAGAGGGAGGGTAGGGACACTAGTCCAAGAGACCCAGTACTTC | CATSRGRVGTLVQETQYF
TRBJ2-7 | TRBV12-3/TRBV12-4 | TRBD2 | many | TGTGCCAGCAGTCTAGCGGGAGGGCCCTCTGGTTACGAGCAGTACTTC | CASSLAGGPSGYEQYF